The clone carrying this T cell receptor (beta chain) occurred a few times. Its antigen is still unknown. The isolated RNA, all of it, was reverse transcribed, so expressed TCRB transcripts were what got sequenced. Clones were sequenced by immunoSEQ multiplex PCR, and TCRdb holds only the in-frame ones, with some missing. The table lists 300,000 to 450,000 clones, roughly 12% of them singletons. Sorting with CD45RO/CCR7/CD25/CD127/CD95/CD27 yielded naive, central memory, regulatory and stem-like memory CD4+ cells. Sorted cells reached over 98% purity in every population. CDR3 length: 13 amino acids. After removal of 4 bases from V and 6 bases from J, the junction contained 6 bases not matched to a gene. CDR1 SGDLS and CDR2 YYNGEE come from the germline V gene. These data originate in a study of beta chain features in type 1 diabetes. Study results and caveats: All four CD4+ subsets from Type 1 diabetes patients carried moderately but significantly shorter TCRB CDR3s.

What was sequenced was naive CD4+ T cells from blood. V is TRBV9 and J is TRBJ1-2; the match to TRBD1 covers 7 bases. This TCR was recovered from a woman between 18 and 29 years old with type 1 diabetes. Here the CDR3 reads CASSPRQGDGYTF. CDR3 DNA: TGTGCCAGCAGCCCGAGACAGGGAGATGGCTACACCTTC.